This TCR beta chain came from a study of T cell responses to AZD1222 COVID-19 vaccine. This table comes from immunoSEQ multiplex PCR, and its TCRdb copy is limited to in-frame clones, with some not included. The sample contains about 63,000 clones, over 75% of which appear only once. V lost 2 bases and J 7 bases, leaving 3 bases between the germline ends. Germline values: CDR1 MGHDK, CDR2 SYGVNS. CDR3 length equals 12 residues. The receptor comes from an adult in good health. The sample consisted of peripheral blood, taken on day 0 of AZD1222 vaccination. The chain carries TRBV25-1 and TRBJ1-6, with unresolved D. The CDR3 DNA follows: TGTGCCAGCAGTGAAGTGAATTCACCCCTCCACTTT. Translating gives CASSEVNSPLHF.